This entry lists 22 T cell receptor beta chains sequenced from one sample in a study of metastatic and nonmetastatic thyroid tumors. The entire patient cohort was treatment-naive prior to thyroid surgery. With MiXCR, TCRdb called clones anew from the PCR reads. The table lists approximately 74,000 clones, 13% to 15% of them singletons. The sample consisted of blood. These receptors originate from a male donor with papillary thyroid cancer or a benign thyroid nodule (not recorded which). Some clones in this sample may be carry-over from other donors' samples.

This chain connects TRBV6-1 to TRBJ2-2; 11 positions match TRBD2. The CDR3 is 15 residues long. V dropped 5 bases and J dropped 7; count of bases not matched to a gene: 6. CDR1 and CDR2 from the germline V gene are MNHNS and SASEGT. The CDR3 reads CASSRTSGCHGELFF. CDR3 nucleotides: TGTGCCAGCAGTCGGACTAGCGGGTGCCACGGGGAGCTGTTTTTT.

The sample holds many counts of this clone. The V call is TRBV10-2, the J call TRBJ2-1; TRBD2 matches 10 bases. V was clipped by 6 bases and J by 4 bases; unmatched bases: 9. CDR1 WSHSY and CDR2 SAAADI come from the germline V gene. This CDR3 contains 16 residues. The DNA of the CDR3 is TGCGCCAGCAGGGTTGGTGTGGGACTAGCGTACAATGAGCAGTTCTTC. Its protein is CASRVGVGLAYNEQFF.

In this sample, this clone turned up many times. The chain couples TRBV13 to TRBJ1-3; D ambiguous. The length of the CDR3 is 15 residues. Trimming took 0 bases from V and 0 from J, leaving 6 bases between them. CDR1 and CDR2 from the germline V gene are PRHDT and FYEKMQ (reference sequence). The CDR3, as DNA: TGTGCCAGCAGCTTAGGACAGTCCTCTGGAAACACCATATATTTT. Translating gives CASSLGQSSGNTIYF.

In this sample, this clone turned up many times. CDR3 sequence (DNA): TGTGCCAGCAGTTTAGGACAGGGGGTGGGCGAGCAGTACTTC. Translating it yields CASSLGQGVGEQYF. The chain joins TRBV6-1 to TRBJ2-7; 10 bases match TRBD1. The CDR3 loop spans 14 amino acids. Germline V CDR1 and CDR2: MNHNS, SASEGT. V was clipped by 5 bases and J by 6 bases; unmatched bases: 7.

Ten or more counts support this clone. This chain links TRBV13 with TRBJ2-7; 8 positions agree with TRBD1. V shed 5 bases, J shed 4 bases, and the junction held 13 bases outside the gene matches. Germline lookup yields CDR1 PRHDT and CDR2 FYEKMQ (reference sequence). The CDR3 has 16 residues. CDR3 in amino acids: CASSNSDREGLYEQYF. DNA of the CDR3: TGTGCCAGCAGCAACTCGGACAGGGAAGGCTTGTACGAGCAGTACTTC.

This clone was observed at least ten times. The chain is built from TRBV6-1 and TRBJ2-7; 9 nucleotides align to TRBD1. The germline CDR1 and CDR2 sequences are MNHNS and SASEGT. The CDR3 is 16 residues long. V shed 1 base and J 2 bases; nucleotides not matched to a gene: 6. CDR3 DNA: TGTGCCAGCAGTGAAGGGGACAGGGTAAGTGCCTACGAGCAGTACGTC. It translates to CASSEGDRVSAYEQYV.

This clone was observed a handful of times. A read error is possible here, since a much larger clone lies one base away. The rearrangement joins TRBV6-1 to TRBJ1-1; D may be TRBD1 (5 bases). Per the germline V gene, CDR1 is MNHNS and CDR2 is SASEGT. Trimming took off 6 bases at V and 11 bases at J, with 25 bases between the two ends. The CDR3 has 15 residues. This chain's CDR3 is CASRTPTVMNTQAFF. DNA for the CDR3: TGTGCCAGCAGGACCCCGACAGTTATGAACACTCAGGCTTTCTTT.

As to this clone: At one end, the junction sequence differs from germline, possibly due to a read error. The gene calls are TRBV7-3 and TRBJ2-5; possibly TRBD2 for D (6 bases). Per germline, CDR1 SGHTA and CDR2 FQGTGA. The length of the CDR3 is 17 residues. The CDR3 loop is CASSLNGYLGGKENQYF. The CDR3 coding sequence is TGTGCCAGCAGCTTAAACGGGTACCTCGGGGGAAAAGAGAACCAGTACTTC.

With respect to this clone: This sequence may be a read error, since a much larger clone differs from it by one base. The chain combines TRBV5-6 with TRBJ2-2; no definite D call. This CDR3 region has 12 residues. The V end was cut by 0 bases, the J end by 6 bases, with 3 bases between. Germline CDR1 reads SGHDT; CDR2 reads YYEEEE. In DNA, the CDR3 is TGTGCCAGCAGCTTGGGGTCCGGGGAGCTGTTTTTT. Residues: CASSLGSGELFF.

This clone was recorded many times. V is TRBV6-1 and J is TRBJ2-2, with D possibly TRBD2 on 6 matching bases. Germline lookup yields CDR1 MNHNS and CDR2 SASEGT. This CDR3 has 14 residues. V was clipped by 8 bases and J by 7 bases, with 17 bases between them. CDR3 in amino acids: CASRAKGGFGELFF. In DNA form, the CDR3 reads TGTGCCAGCCGGGCCAAGGGAGGTTTCGGGGAGCTGTTTTTT.

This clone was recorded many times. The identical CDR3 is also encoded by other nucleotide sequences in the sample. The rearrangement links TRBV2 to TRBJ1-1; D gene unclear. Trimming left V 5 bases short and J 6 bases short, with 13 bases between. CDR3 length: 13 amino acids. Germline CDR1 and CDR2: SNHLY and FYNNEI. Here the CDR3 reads CASSSRREPEAFF. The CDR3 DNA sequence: TGTGCCAGCAGTTCAAGACGCGAACCTGAAGCTTTCTTT. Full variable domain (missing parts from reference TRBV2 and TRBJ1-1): EPEVTQTPSHQVTQMGQEVILRCVPISNHLYFYWYRQILGQKVEFLVSFYNNEISEKSEIFDDQFSVERPDGSNFTLKIRSTKLEDSAMYFCASSSRREPEAFFGQGTRLTVV.

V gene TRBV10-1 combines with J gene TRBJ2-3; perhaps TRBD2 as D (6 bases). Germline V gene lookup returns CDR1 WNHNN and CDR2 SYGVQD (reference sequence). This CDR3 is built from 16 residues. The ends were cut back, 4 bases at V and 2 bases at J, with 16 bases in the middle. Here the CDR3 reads CASSATGVPDTDTQYF. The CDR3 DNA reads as TGCGCCAGCAGTGCAACGGGAGTGCCCGACACAGATACGCAGTATTTT.

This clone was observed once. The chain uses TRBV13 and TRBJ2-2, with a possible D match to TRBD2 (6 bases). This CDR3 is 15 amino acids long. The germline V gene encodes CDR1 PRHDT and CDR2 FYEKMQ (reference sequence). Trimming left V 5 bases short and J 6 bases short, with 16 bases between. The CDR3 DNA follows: TGTGCCAGCAGCGGGAGTGGGAGGTCCTCCGGGGAGCTGTTTTTT. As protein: CASSGSGRSSGELFF. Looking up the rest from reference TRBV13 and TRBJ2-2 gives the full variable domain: AAGVIQSPRHLIKEKRETATLKCYPIPRHDTVYWYQQGPGQDPQFLISFYEKMQSDKGSIPDRFSAQQFSDYHSELNMSSLELGDSALYFCASSGSGRSSGELFFGEGSRLTVL.

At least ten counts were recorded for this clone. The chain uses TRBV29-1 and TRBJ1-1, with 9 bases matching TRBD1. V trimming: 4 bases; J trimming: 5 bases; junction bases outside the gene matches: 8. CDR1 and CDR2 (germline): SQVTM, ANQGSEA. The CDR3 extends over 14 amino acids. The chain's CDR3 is CSVVGTGFATEAFF. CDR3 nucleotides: TGCAGCGTTGTAGGGACAGGGTTTGCGACTGAAGCTTTCTTT.

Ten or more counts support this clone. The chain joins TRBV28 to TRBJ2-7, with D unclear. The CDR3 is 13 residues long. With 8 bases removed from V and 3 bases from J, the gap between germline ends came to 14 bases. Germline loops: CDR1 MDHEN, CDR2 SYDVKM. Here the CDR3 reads CASVSSSVYEQYF. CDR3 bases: TGTGCCAGCGTCTCCTCCTCGGTCTACGAGCAGTACTTC.

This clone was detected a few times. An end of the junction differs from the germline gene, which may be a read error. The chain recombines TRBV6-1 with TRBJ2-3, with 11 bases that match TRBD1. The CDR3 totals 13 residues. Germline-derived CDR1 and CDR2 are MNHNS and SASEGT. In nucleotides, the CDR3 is TGCGCCAGCGGACAGGGGGCACTAGATACACAGTATTTT. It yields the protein CASGQGALDTQYF.

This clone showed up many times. The CDR3 here is CASSSRQGAGTEAFF. The DNA of the CDR3 is TGTGCCAGCAGCAGTCGACAGGGGGCGGGCACTGAAGCTTTCTTT. V gene TRBV11-2 combines with J gene TRBJ1-1, with 10 positions matching TRBD1. With V trimmed by 5 bases and J by 4 bases, 7 bases remained unmatched. There are 15 residues in the CDR3. Per the germline V gene, CDR1 is SGHAT and CDR2 is FQNNGV. Using reference TRBV11-2 and TRBJ1-1 for the parts outside the CDR3, the full variable domain is EAGVAQSPRYKIIEKRQSVAFWCNPISGHATLYWYQQILGQGPKLLIQFQNNGVVDDSQLPKDRFSAERLKGVDSTLKIQPAKLEDSAVYLCASSSRQGAGTEAFFGQGTRLTVV.

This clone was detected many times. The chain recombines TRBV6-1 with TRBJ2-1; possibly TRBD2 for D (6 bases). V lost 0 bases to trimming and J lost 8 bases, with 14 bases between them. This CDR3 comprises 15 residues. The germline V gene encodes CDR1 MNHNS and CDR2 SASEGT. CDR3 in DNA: TGTGCCAGCAGTGAAGCGGGGGGTAGGGTAGATGAGCAGTTCTTC. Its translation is CASSEAGGRVDEQFF.

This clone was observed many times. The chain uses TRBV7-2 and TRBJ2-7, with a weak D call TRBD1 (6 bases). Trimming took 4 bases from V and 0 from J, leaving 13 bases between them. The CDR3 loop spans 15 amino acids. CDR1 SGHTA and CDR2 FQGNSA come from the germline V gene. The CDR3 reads CASSSDRFSSYEQYF. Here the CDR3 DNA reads TGTGCCAGCAGCTCAGACAGGTTCAGCTCCTACGAGCAGTACTTC. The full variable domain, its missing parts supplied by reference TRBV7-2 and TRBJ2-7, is GAGVSQSPSNKVTEKGKDVELRCDPISGHTALYWYRQSLGQGLEFLIYFQGNSAPDKSGLPSDRFSAERTGGSVSTLTIQRTQQEDSAVYLCASSSDRFSSYEQYFGPGTRLTVT.

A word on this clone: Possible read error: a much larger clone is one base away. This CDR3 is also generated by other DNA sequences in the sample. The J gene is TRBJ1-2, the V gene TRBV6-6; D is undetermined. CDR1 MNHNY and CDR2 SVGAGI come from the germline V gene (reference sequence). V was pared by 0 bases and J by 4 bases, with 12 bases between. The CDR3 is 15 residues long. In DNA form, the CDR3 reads TGTGCCAGCAGTTACTCGGCAGACGAGGGCTATGGCTACACCTTC. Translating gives CASSYSADEGYGYTF.

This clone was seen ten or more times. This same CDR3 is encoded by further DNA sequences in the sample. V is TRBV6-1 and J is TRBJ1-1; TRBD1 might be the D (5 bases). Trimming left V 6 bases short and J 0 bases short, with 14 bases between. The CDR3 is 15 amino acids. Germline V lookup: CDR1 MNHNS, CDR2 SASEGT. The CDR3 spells CASRTPTVMNTEAFF. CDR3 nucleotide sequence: TGTGCCAGCAGGACCCCGACAGTTATGAACACTGAAGCTTTCTTT.

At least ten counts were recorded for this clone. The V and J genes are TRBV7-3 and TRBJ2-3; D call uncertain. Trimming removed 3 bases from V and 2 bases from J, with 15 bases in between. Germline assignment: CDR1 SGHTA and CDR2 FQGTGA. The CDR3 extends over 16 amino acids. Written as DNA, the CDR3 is TGTGCCAGCAGCTTGGGTGGCCCGCAATTCACAGATACGCAGTATTTT. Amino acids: CASSLGGPQFTDTQYF.